The present T cell receptor beta chain was sequenced within a study of cytomegalovirus exposure and HLA in healthy donors. Across the study: Across roughly 400 genotyped donors, about 86% landed in the Caucasian-associated ancestry cluster. Notes on the study in general: In a later analysis, compared with equally common non-associated chains, HLA-associated beta chains were more expanded. High sensitivity and specificity were reportedly achieved when the classifier diagnosed cytomegalovirus status. Rare TCR sequences predominated, though certain public TCRs were found in many donors.

A remark on this clone: Antigen: not known.

The CDR3 is made up of 14 amino acids. Germline CDR1 is SNHLY and CDR2 is FYNNEI. Deletions cut 3 bases from V and 3 bases from J, with 12 bases between. Primers: 60 Vbeta forward and 13 Jbeta reverse. Data came from immunoSEQ multiplex PCR; TCRdb stores just in-frame clones and leaves some out. The sample lists under 250,000 clones, approximately 81% occurring once. Input material: PBMCs. The receptor was isolated from a woman aged 55-69 years in good health and CMV-seropositive. The V and J genes are TRBV2 and TRBJ2-7; D is possibly TRBD2 (6 bases). The CDR3 region is CASSDGGVIYEQYF. In nucleotides, the CDR3 is TGTGCCAGCAGTGACGGCGGGGTGATCTACGAGCAGTACTTC.